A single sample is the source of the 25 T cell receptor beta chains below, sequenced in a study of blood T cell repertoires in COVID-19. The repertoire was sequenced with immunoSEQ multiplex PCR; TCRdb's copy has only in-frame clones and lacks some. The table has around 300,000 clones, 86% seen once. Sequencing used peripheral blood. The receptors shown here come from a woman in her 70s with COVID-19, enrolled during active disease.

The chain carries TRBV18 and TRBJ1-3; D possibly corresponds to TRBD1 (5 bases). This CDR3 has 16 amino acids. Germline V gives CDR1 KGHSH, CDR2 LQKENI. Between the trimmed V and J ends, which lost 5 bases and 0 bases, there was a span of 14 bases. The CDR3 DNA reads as TGTGCCAGCTCAATTCTACAGGTTTACTCTGGAAACACCATATATTTT. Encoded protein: CASSILQVYSGNTIYF.

CDR3 bases: TGTGCCAGCAGTTCCTATCCGACAGGAGATTATAGCAATCAGCCCCAGCATTTT. It specifies CASSSYPTGDYSNQPQHF. The genes are TRBV27 and TRBJ1-5; D may be TRBD1 (6 bases). The CDR3 spans 18 residues. The V gene's germline CDR1 is MNHEY and CDR2 SMNVEV (reference sequence). Trimming shortened V by 4 bases and J by 0 bases, and 19 bases separated the two germline ends.

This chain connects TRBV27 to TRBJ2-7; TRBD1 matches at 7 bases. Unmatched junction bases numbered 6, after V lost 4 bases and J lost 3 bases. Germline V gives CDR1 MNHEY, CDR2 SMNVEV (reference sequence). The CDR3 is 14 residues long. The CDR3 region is CASSSGQDRYEQYF. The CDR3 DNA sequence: TGTGCCAGCAGTTCTGGACAGGACCGCTACGAGCAGTACTTC.

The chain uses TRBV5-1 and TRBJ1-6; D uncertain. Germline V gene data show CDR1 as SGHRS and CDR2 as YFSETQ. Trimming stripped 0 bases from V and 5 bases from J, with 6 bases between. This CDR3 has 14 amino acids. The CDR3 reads CASSLGENNSPLHF. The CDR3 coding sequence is TGCGCCAGCAGCTTGGGAGAGAATAATTCACCCCTCCACTTT. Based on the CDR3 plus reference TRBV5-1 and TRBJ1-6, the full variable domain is KAGVTQTPRYLIKTRGQQVTLSCSPISGHRSVSWYQQTPGQGLQFLFEYFSETQRNKGNFPGRFSGRQFSNSRSEMNVSTLELGDSALYLCASSLGENNSPLHFGNGTRLTVT.

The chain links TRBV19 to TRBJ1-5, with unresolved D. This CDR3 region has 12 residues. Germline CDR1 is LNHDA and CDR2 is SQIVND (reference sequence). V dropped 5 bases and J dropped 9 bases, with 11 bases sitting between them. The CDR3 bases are TGTGCCAGTAGTGAATCAATAGTGCCCCAGCATTTT. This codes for CASSESIVPQHF.

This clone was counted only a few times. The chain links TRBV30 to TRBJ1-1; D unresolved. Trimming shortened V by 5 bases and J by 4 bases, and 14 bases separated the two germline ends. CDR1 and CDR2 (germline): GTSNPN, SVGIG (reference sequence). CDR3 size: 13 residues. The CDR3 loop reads CAWGRVHSTEAFF. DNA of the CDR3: TGTGCCTGGGGCCGTGTCCACAGCACTGAAGCTTTCTTT.

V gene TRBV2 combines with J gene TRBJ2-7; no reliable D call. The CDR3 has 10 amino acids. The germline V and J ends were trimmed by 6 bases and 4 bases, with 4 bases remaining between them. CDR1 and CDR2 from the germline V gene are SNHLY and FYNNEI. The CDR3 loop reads CASRRYEQYF. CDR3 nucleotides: TGTGCCAGCAGGAGGTACGAGCAGTACTTC.

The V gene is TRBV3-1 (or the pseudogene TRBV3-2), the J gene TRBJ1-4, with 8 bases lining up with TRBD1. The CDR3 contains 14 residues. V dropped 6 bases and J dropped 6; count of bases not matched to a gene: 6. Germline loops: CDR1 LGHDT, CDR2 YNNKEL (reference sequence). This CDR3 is CASRAETGDEKLFF. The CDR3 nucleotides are TGTGCCAGCAGGGCCGAGACAGGGGATGAAAAACTGTTTTTT.

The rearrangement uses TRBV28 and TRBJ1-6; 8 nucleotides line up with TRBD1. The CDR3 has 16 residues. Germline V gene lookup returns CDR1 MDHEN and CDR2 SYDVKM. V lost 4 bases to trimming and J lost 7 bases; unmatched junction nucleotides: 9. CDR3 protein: CASSSPTGTGNSPLHF. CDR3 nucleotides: TGTGCCAGCAGTTCCCCAACCGGGACAGGCAATTCACCCCTCCACTTT.

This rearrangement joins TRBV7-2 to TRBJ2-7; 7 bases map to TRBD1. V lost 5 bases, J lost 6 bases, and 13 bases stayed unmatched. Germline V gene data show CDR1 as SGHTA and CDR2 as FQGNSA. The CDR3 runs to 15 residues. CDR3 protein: CASSLGDRVYGEQYF. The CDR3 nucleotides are TGTGCCAGCAGCCTAGGAGACAGGGTCTATGGCGAGCAGTACTTC.

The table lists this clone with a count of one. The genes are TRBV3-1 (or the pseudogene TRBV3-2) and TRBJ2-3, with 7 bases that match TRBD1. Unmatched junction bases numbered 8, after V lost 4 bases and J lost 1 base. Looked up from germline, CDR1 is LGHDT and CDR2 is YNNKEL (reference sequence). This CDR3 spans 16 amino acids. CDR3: CASSPIEGGGTDTQYF. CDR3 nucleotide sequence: TGTGCCAGCAGCCCCATAGAAGGGGGCGGCACAGATACGCAGTATTTT.

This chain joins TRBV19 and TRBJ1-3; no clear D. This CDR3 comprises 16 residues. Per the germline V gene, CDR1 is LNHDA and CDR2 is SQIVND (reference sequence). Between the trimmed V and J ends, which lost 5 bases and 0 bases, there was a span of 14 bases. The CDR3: CASSSVPKLSGNTIYF. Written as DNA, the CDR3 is TGTGCCAGTAGTTCCGTCCCTAAGCTCTCTGGAAACACCATATATTTT.

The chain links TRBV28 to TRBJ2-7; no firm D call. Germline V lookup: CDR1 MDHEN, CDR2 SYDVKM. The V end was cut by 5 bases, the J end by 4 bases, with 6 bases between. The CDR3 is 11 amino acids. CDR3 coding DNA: TGTGCCAGCAGTGTAGAATACGAGCAGTACTTC. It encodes CASSVEYEQYF.

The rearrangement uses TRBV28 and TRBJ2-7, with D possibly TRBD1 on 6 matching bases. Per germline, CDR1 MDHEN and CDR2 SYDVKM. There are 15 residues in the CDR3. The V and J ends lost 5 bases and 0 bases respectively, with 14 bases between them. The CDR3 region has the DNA TGTGCCAGCAGTCCAAGGGGGACATTCTCCTACGAGCAGTACTTC. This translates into CASSPRGTFSYEQYF.

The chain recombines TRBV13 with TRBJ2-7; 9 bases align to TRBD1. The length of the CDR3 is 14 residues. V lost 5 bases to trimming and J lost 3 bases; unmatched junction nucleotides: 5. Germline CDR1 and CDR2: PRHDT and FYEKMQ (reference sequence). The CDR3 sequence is CASSDGQGSYEQYF. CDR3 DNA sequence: TGTGCCAGCAGCGACGGACAGGGGAGCTACGAGCAGTACTTC. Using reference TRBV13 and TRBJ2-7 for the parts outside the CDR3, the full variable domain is AAGVIQSPRHLIKEKRETATLKCYPIPRHDTVYWYQQGPGQDPQFLISFYEKMQSDKGSIPDRFSAQQFSDYHSELNMSSLELGDSALYFCASSDGQGSYEQYFGPGTRLTVT.

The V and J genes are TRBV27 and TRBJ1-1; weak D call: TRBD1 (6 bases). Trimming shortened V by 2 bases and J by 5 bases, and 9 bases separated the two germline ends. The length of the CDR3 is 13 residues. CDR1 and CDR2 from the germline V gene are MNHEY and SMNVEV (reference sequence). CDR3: CASSLAGVTEAFF. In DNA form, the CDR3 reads TGTGCCAGCAGTTTAGCAGGGGTAACTGAAGCTTTCTTT.

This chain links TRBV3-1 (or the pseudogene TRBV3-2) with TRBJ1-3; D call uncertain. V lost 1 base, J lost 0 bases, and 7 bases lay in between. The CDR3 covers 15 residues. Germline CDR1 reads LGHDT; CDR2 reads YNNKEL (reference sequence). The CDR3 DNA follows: TGTGCCAGCAGCCAAGTTTATCTCTCTGGAAACACCATATATTTT. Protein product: CASSQVYLSGNTIYF.

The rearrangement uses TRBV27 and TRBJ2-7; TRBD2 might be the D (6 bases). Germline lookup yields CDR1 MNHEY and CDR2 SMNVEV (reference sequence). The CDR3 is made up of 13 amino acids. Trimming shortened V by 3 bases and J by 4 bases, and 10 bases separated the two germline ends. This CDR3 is CASSLVGGYEQYF. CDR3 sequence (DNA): TGTGCCAGCAGTTTGGTCGGGGGATACGAGCAGTACTTC.

The CDR3 sequence: CAISLAGYNEQFF. Written as DNA, the CDR3 is TGTGCCATCAGTTTAGCGGGGTACAATGAGCAGTTCTTC. The V and J genes are TRBV10-3 and TRBJ2-1, with TRBD2 matching 8 bases. With 5 bases clipped from V and 4 bases from J, the junction kept 1 base outside the gene matches. Germline V gives CDR1 ENHRY, CDR2 SYGVKD. The CDR3 runs to 13 residues.

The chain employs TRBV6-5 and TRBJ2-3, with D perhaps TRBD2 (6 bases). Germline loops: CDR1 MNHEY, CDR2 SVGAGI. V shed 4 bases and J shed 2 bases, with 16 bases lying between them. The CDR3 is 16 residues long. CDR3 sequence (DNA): TGTGCCAGCAGTTTCCTAGGAGGGGCACCCACAGATACGCAGTATTTT. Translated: CASSFLGGAPTDTQYF.

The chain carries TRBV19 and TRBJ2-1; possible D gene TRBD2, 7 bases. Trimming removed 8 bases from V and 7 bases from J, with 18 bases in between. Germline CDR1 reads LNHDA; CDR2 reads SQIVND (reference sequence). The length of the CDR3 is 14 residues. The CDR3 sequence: CASRSGGATNEQFF. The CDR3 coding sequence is TGTGCCAGTCGGTCGGGGGGCGCGACTAATGAGCAGTTCTTC.

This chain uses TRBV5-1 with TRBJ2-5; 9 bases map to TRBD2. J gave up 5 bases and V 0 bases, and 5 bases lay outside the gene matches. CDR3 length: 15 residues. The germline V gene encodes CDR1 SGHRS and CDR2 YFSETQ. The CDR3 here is CASSLGAGGWETQYF. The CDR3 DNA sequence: TGCGCCAGCAGCTTGGGAGCGGGGGGCTGGGAGACCCAGTACTTC.

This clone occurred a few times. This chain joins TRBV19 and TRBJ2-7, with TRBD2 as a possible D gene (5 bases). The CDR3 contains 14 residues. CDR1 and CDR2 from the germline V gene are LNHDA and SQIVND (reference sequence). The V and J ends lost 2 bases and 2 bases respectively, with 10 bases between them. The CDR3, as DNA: TGTGCCAGTAGTATAAGCGAGGGAACCTACGAGCAGTACTTC. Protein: CASSISEGTYEQYF.

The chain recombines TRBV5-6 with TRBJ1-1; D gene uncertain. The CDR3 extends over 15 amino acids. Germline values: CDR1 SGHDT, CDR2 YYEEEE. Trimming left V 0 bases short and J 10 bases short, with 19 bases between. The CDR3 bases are TGTGCCAGCAGCTTGGGGGATGAGGGAGAAGCGCGAGCTTTCTTT. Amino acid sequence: CASSLGDEGEARAFF.

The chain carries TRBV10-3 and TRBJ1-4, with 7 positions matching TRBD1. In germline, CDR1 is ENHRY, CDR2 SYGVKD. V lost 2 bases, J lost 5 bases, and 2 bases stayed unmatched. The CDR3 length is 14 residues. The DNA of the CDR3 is TGTGCCATCAGTGAGGACAGGGTAAATGAAAAACTGTTTTTT. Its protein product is CAISEDRVNEKLFF.